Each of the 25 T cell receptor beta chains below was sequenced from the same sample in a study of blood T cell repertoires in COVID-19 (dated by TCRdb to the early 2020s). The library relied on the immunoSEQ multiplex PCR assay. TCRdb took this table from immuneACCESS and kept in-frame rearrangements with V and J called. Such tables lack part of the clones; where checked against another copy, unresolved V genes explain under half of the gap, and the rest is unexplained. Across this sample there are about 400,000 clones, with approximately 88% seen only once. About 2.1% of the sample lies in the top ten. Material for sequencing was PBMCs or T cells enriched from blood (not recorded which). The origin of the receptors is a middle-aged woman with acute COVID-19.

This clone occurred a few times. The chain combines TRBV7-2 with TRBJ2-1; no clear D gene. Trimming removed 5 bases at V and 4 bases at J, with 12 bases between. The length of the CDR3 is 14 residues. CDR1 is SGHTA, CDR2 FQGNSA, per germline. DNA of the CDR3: TGTGCCAGCAGCCCCCAAACTACTTACAATGAGCAGTTCTTC. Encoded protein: CASSPQTTYNEQFF.

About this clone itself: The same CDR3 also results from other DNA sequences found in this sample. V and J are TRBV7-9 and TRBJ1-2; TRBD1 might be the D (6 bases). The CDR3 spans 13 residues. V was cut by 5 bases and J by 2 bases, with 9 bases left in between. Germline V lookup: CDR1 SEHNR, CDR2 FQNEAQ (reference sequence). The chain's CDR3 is CASSPTGNYGYTF. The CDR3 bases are TGTGCCAGCAGCCCTACAGGGAACTATGGCTACACCTTC.

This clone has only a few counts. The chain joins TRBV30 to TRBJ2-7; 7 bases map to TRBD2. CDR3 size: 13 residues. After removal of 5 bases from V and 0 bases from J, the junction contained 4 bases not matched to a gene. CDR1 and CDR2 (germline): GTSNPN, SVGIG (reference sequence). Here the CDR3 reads CAWGLERSYEQYF. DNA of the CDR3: TGTGCCTGGGGACTAGAACGCTCCTACGAGCAGTACTTC.

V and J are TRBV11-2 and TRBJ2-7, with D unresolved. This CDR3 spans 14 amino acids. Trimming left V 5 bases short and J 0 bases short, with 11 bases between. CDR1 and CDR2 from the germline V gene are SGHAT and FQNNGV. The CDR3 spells CASSRPGSSYEQYF. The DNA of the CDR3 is TGTGCCAGCAGCCGCCCGGGTAGCTCCTACGAGCAGTACTTC.

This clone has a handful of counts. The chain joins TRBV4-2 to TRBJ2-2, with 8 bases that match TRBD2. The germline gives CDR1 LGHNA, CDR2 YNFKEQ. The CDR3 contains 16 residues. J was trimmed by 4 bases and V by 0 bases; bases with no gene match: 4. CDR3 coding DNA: TGTGCCAGCAGCCAAGATCTTGCGGGGGGCACCGGGGAGCTGTTTTTT. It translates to CASSQDLAGGTGELFF.

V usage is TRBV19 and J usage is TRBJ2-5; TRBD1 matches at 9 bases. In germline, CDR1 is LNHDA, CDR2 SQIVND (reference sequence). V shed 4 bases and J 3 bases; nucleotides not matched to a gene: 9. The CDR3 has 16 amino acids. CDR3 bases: TGTGCCAGTAGTAGTCGGACCGGGACAGGGAAAGAGACCCAGTACTTC. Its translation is CASSSRTGTGKETQYF.

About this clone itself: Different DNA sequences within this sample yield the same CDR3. The CDR3: CSVVGTGGGVNTEAFF. CDR3 nucleotide sequence: TGCAGCGTTGTTGGGACAGGGGGCGGGGTGAACACTGAAGCTTTCTTT. V is TRBV29-1 and J is TRBJ1-1; TRBD1 agrees at 12 bases. V lost 4 bases and J lost 0; bases outside the gene matches: 6. The CDR3 has 16 residues. Germline CDR1 is SQVTM and CDR2 is ANQGSEA.

The CDR3 DNA is TGTGCCAGCAGCTTGGTGGGACTTAACACAGATACGCAGTATTTT. Translating gives CASSLVGLNTDTQYF. The chain is built from TRBV5-4 and TRBJ2-3; D may be TRBD2 (6 bases). Germline assignment: CDR1 SGHNT and CDR2 YYREEE (reference sequence). The CDR3 has 15 amino acids. Between the trimmed V and J ends, which lost 0 bases and 2 bases, there was a span of 10 bases.

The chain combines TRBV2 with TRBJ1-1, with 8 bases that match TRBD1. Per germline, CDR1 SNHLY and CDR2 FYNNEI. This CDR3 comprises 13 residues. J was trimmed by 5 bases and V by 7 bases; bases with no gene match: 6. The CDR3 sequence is CASKTGQGTEAFF. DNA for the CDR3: TGTGCCAGCAAAACTGGACAGGGAACTGAAGCTTTCTTT.

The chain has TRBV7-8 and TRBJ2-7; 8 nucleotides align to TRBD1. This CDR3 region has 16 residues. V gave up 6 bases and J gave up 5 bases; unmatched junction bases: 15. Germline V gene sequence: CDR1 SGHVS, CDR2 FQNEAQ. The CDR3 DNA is TGTGCCAGCAGTGAAAGAAGGACAGGGTTGTCGAACGAGCAGTACTTC. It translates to CASSERRTGLSNEQYF.

This CDR3 is CASSLEGGGTEAFF. CDR3 nucleotides: TGTGCCAGCAGCTTAGAGGGAGGCGGCACTGAAGCTTTCTTT. The chain links TRBV11-3 to TRBJ1-1; D is ambiguous. CDR1 and CDR2 from the germline V gene are SGHNT and YENEEA. The CDR3 is 14 amino acids. The V end lost 0 bases, the J end lost 4 bases, and 9 bases lay between the germline ends.

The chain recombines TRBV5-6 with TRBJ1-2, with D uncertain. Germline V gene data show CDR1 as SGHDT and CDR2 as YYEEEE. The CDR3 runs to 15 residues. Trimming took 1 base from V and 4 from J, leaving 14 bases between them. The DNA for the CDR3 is TGTGCCAGCAGCTTGCTGGGAGGTCGCGTCTATGGCTACACCTTC. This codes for CASSLLGGRVYGYTF.

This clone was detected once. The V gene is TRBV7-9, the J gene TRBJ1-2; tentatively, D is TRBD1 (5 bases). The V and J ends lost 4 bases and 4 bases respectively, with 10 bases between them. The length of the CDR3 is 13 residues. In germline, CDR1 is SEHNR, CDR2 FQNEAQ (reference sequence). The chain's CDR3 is CASSWGGTYGYTF. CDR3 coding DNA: TGTGCCAGCAGCTGGGGGGGAACCTATGGCTACACCTTC.

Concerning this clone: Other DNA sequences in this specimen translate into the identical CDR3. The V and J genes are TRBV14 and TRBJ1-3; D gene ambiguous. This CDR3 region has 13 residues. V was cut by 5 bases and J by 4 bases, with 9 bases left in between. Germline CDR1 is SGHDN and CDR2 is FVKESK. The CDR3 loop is CASSIGSGNTIYF. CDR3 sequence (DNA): TGTGCCAGCAGCATCGGGTCCGGAAACACCATATATTTT.

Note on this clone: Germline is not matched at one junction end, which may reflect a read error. CDR3: CASSPGQGSIQPQHF. The CDR3 coding sequence is TGTGCCAGCTCACCGGGACAGGGTAGCATTCAGCCCCAGCATTTT. J is TRBJ1-5 and V is TRBV18; TRBD1 matches at 9 bases. Looked up from germline, CDR1 is KGHSH and CDR2 is LQKENI. CDR3 length: 15 amino acids. Full variable domain (missing parts from reference TRBV18 and TRBJ1-5): NAGVMQNPRHLVRRRGQEARLRCSPMKGHSHVYWYRQLPEEGLKFMVYLQKENIIDESGMPKERFSAEFPKEGPSILRIQQVVRGDSAAYFCASSPGQGSIQPQHFGDGTRLSIL.

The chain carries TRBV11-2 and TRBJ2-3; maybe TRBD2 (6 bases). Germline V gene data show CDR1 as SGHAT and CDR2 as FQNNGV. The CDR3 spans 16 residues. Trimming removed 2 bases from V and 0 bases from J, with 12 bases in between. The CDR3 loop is CASSLNGGSSTDTQYF. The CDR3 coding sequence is TGTGCCAGCAGCTTAAACGGGGGTAGTAGCACAGATACGCAGTATTTT.

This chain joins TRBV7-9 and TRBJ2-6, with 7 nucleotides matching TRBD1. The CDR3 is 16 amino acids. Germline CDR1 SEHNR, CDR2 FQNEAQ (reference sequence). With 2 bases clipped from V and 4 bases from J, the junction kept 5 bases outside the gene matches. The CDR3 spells CASSLMTGSGANVLTF. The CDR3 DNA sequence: TGTGCCAGCAGCTTAATGACAGGGTCAGGGGCCAACGTCCTGACTTTC.

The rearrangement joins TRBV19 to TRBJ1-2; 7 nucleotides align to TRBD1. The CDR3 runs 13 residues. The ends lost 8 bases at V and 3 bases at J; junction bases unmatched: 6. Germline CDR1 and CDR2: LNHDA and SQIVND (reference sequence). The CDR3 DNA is TGTGCCAGTTGCGGCAGGGGGGACTATGGCTACACCTTC. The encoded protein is CASCGRGDYGYTF.

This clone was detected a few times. The DNA of the CDR3 is TGTGCCAGCAGAGACAGGGTTGTAGTTTCACCCCTCCACTTT. Protein sequence: CASRDRVVVSPLHF. The V gene is TRBV7-2, the J gene TRBJ1-6; 7 positions agree with TRBD1. Germline V gene data show CDR1 as SGHTA and CDR2 as FQGNSA. The CDR3 extends over 14 amino acids. V shed 6 bases, J shed 9 bases, and the junction held 8 bases outside the gene matches.

CDR3 region: CASSLSGLAGVYEQFF. DNA for the CDR3: TGTGCCAGCAGTTTATCGGGACTAGCGGGGGTCTATGAGCAGTTCTTC. The V and J genes are TRBV6-5 and TRBJ2-1; 14 bases fit TRBD2. With V trimmed by 4 bases and J by 8 bases, 7 bases remained unmatched. CDR3 length: 16 amino acids. The germline CDR1 and CDR2 sequences are MNHEY and SVGAGI.

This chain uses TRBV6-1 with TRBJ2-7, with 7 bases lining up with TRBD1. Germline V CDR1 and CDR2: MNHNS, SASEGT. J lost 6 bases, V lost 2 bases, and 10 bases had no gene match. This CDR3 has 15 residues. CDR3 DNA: TGTGCCAGCAGTGAATCCGGGAAGGGGGCGGGCGAGCAGTACTTC. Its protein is CASSESGKGAGEQYF.

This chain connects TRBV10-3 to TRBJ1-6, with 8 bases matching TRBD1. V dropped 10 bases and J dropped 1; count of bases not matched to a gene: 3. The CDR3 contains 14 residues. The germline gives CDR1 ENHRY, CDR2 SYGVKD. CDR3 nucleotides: TGTGCCAGTCAGGGGGCTTCCTATAATTCACCCCTCCACTTT. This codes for CASQGASYNSPLHF.

The CDR3 is CASSLGEGGSISPLHF. As DNA, the CDR3 is TGTGCCAGCAGCTTGGGGGAAGGGGGCAGCATTTCACCCCTCCACTTT. V is TRBV5-4 and J is TRBJ1-6; 7 bases align to TRBD1. The V segment lost 0 bases and the J segment 9 bases; nucleotides outside the gene matches: 9. In germline, CDR1 is SGHNT, CDR2 YYREEE (reference sequence). This CDR3 has 16 residues.

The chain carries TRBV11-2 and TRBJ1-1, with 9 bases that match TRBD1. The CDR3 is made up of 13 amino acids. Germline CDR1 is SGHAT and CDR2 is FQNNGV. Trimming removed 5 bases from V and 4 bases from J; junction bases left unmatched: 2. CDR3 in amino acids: CASSLQGATEAFF. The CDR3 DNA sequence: TGTGCCAGCAGCCTACAGGGGGCCACTGAAGCTTTCTTT.

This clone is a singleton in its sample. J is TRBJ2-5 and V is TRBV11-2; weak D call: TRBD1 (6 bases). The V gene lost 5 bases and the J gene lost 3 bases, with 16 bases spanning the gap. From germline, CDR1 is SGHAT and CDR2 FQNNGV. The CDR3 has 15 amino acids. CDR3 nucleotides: TGTGCCAGCAGCCTTGGGGGCGGACCGAAAGAGACCCAGTACTTC. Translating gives CASSLGGGPKETQYF. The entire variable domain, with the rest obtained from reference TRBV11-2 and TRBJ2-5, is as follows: EAGVAQSPRYKIIEKRQSVAFWCNPISGHATLYWYQQILGQGPKLLIQFQNNGVVDDSQLPKDRFSAERLKGVDSTLKIQPAKLEDSAVYLCASSLGGGPKETQYFGPGTRLLVL.